This T cell receptor beta chain originates from a study of cytomegalovirus exposure and HLA in healthy donors. This clone occurred a few times. Its specificity is not known. Generated by immunoSEQ multiplex PCR, the TCRdb table keeps only in-frame clones and is missing some. The table records tens of thousands of clones, around 95% of them present only once. Study outcomes and limitations: Cytomegalovirus-associated status was assigned to some 180 TCR beta chains.

The material sequenced was PBMCs. The TCR sequence derives from a man aged 18 to 35 in good health and CMV-seropositive.

Here the CDR3 DNA reads TGTGCCAGCAGCGGGGCCTCCGAAACCGGGGAGCTGTTTTTT. It yields the protein CASSGASETGELFF. The gene calls are TRBV4-2 and TRBJ2-2; possibly TRBD1 for D (5 bases). CDR3 length: 14 residues. Trimming cost V 5 bases and J 5 bases, with 12 bases left between them. Looked up from germline, CDR1 is LGHNA and CDR2 is YNFKEQ.